The present T cell receptor beta chain was sequenced within a study of post-analysis software for immune sequencing data. Background on the study: The cohort encompassed relapsing-remitting, secondary progressive and progressive-relapsing multiple sclerosis disease courses.

Regarding this clonotype: Its antigen is still unknown.

Study-wide points: Significantly lower normalized Chao1 diversity was found in patients with multiple sclerosis relative to controls. Strong co-clustering by F measure linked samples that shared a preparation batch.

Libraries were made from TCR beta cDNA, and they carried unique molecular identifiers. TCRdb re-called the PCR reads through MiXCR, storing one row per CDR3 protein. This table holds about 810,000 distinct CDR3 sequences, around 53% found once. This clonotype was sampled from a girl aged 5-17 years with multiple sclerosis. Specimen: blood.

The CDR3 spells CSVVRDFGTDTQYF. CDR3 nucleotides: TGCAGCGTTGTCCGGGATTTCGGCACAGATACGCAGTATTTT. The rearrangement links TRBV29-1 to TRBJ2-3, with D maybe TRBD2 (5 bases). Germline CDR1 and CDR2: SQVTM and ANQGSEA. V dropped 4 bases and J dropped 1 base, with 12 bases sitting between them. The CDR3 extends over 14 amino acids.